This entry lists 18 T cell receptor beta chains sequenced from one sample in a study of patients and donors after allogeneic stem cell transplantation. TCRdb reprocessed the RT-PCR reads with MiXCR, giving one entry per CDR3 protein. There are some 960,000 distinct CDR3 sequences in the sample; around 17% occur only once, and around 6% lies in the top ten. The sequenced sample consisted of blood, either unsorted or a sorted T cell fraction (not recorded which). These receptors all come from a human donor who was either an allogeneic HSCT recipient or a stem cell or donor lymphocyte infusion donor (not recorded which). It is not recorded whose cells these are; they may come from a transplant donor.

The chain uses TRBV29-1 and TRBJ2-7; maybe TRBD2 (5 bases). V lost 6 bases and J lost 7, with 16 bases in between. From germline, CDR1 is SQVTM and CDR2 ANQGSEA. The CDR3 has 12 residues. CDR3 sequence: CSVARLTGEQYF. CDR3 nucleotides: TGCAGCGTCGCGCGACTAACGGGTGAGCAGTACTTC.

This clonotype was seen more than once but under ten times. The chain joins TRBV6-4 to TRBJ2-3; D call uncertain. This CDR3 is 15 amino acids long. The germline gives CDR1 MRHNA, CDR2 SNTAGT. V was pared by 2 bases and J by 0 bases, with 9 bases between. In nucleotides, the CDR3 is TGTGCCAGCAGTGACCGGTCAGCTAGCACAGATACGCAGTATTTT. Translating gives CASSDRSASTDTQYF.

This chain connects TRBV24-1 to TRBJ1-1; D is perhaps TRBD1 (6 bases). In germline, CDR1 is KGHDR, CDR2 SFDVKD. CDR3 size: 14 residues. Deletions cut 4 bases from V and 1 base from J, with 9 bases between. The CDR3 here is CATSETGRNTEAFF. Here the CDR3 DNA reads TGTGCCACCAGTGAAACAGGGAGGAACACTGAAGCTTTCTTT.

The chain is built from TRBV25-1 and TRBJ1-1; possible D gene TRBD1, 6 bases. This CDR3 is 16 amino acids long. Deletions cut 3 bases from V and 4 bases from J, with 18 bases between. Germline V gene sequence: CDR1 MGHDK, CDR2 SYGVNS. The DNA of the CDR3 is TGTGCCAGCAGTGATGGGGCGAAGGGGGAGGGCACTGAAGCTTTCTTT. Its translation is CASSDGAKGEGTEAFF.

Many counts were recorded for this clonotype. J is TRBJ2-5 and V is TRBV5-1; D remains unclear. The CDR3 is made up of 14 amino acids. The V gene's germline CDR1 is SGHRS and CDR2 YFSETQ. The V gene lost 0 bases and the J gene lost 2 bases, with 8 bases spanning the gap. The CDR3 DNA is TGCGCCAGCAGCTTGGTGGGGATACAAGAGACCCAGTACTTC. Translating gives CASSLVGIQETQYF.

In this sample, this clonotype turned up a few times. The chain carries TRBV12-3 or TRBV12-4 and TRBJ1-4, with 9 positions matching TRBD1. The CDR3 is 14 amino acids. The J segment lost 7 bases and the V segment lost 6 bases, leaving 6 bases of the junction unmatched. The CDR3 DNA reads TGTGCCAGCAGAGAGACAGGGGGTCTTGAAAAACTGTTTTTT. This encodes CASRETGGLEKLFF.

This clonotype has more than one count but fewer than ten. The chain couples TRBV5-6 to TRBJ2-7, with D perhaps matching TRBD1 (6 bases). The germline CDR1 and CDR2 sequences are SGHDT and YYEEEE. V was clipped by 1 base and J by 2 bases, with 10 bases between them. This CDR3 is built from 14 residues. CDR3 DNA sequence: TGTGCCAGCAGCTTGCTGGACAGAACCTACGAGCAGTACTTC. This translates into CASSLLDRTYEQYF.

The chain links TRBV12-3 or TRBV12-4 to TRBJ2-7; no firm D call. Trimming stripped 3 bases from V and 6 bases from J, with 21 bases between. This CDR3 has 16 residues. The CDR3 nucleotides read TGTGCCAGCAGTTTTGTGCAGTCAAGACATCGGGCCGAGCAGTACTTC. This sequence encodes CASSFVQSRHRAEQYF.

The chain recombines TRBV6-5 with TRBJ2-2, with a weak D call TRBD1 (5 bases). The CDR3 consists of 15 residues. Germline V gene sequence: CDR1 MNHEY, CDR2 SVGAGI. Trimming left V 3 bases short and J 0 bases short, with 8 bases between. DNA of the CDR3: TGTGCCAGCAGTTATGGGGCACCGAACACCGGGGAGCTGTTTTTT. It translates to CASSYGAPNTGELFF.

The chain carries TRBV12-3 or TRBV12-4 and TRBJ1-1; 9 positions match TRBD1. V dropped 5 bases and J dropped 10; count of bases not matched to a gene: 8. This CDR3 comprises 13 residues. The DNA of the CDR3 is TGTGCCAGCAGTCTCCGGACAGGGGAGGGAGCTTTCTTT. Protein: CASSLRTGEGAFF.

CDR3 in amino acids: CASNPRQGNEQFF. The DNA of the CDR3 is TGTGCCAGCAACCCTCGACAGGGTAATGAGCAGTTCTTC. The chain carries TRBV6-6 and TRBJ2-1; 7 bases are shared with TRBD1. CDR3 length: 13 amino acids. Germline trimming cut 7 bases from V and 7 bases from J; bases unmatched to any gene: 7. Germline assignment: CDR1 MNHNY and CDR2 SVGAGI (reference sequence).

V and J are TRBV6-1 and TRBJ1-5; a weak D match, TRBD1 (6 bases). Germline lookup yields CDR1 MNHNS and CDR2 SASEGT. Trimming removed 8 bases from V and 3 bases from J, with 11 bases in between. The CDR3 consists of 13 residues. The DNA of the CDR3 is TGTGCCAGCGACAGGATCCTCAATCAGCCCCAGCATTTT. Protein product: CASDRILNQPQHF.

The V and J genes are TRBV4-1 and TRBJ2-3; 9 nucleotides line up with TRBD2. This CDR3 contains 21 residues. Per germline, CDR1 MGHRA and CDR2 YSYEKL. Trimming at V came to 0 bases and at J to 0 bases, leaving 16 bases not matched to a gene. CDR3 in DNA: TGCGCCAGCAGCCAAGATTATCCAGCGGGGGGCCCGGCAACTAGCACAGATACGCAGTATTTT. Its protein is CASSQDYPAGGPATSTDTQYF.

In DNA, the CDR3 is TGTGCCAGCTCACCTTACGAGGTCTCTGGAAACACCATATATTTT. Its protein product is CASSPYEVSGNTIYF. The chain recombines TRBV18 with TRBJ1-3; D is unresolved. Germline values: CDR1 KGHSH, CDR2 LQKENI. The V and J ends lost 3 bases and 0 bases respectively, with 9 bases between them. CDR3 size: 15 residues. Combining the CDR3 with reference TRBV18 and TRBJ1-3 gives the whole variable domain NAGVMQNPRHLVRRRGQEARLRCSPMKGHSHVYWYRQLPEEGLKFMVYLQKENIIDESGMPKERFSAEFPKEGPSILRIQQVVRGDSAAYFCASSPYEVSGNTIYFGEGSWLTVV.

The V gene is TRBV12-3 or TRBV12-4, the J gene TRBJ2-5; D gene unclear. CDR3 length: 12 residues. The V end lost 1 base, the J end lost 7 bases, and 7 bases lay between the germline ends. CDR3 DNA sequence: TGTGCCAGCAGTTTAGGTCTAGGGACCCAGTACTTC. Protein: CASSLGLGTQYF.

This clonotype was observed a few times. The chain combines TRBV27 with TRBJ1-1; weak D call: TRBD1 (6 bases). The V end was cut by 5 bases, the J end by 4 bases, with 17 bases between. The CDR3 is 15 residues long. Germline CDR1 and CDR2: MNHEY and SMNVEV (reference sequence). In DNA, the CDR3 is TGTGCCAGCAGTCCTCTAAGCAGGGGCATCACTGAAGCTTTCTTT. Amino acid sequence: CASSPLSRGITEAFF.

Only a few counts were recorded for this clonotype. The chain employs TRBV6-1 and TRBJ2-3; no clear D. The V gene's germline CDR1 is MNHNS and CDR2 SASEGT. V lost 1 base and J lost 1, with 9 bases in between. This CDR3 spans 15 amino acids. CDR3 in DNA: TGTGCCAGCAGTGAAGGAAGTGCCCGCACAGATACGCAGTATTTT. Translated, it gives CASSEGSARTDTQYF.

The genes are TRBV7-8 and TRBJ1-6, with 9 positions matching TRBD1. The V gene's germline CDR1 is SGHVS and CDR2 FQNEAQ. The CDR3 covers 14 residues. V dropped 7 bases and J dropped 10; count of bases not matched to a gene: 8. CDR3 loop: CASTRDRVLSPLHF. The CDR3 coding sequence is TGTGCCAGCACCCGGGACAGGGTATTGTCACCCCTCCACTTT. The complete variable domain, with remaining parts taken from reference TRBV7-8 and TRBJ1-6, reads GAGVSQSPRYKVAKRGQDVALRCDPISGHVSLFWYQQALGQGPEFLTYFQNEAQLDKSGLPSDRFFAERPEGSVSTLKIQRTQQEDSAVYLCASTRDRVLSPLHFGNGTRLTVT.